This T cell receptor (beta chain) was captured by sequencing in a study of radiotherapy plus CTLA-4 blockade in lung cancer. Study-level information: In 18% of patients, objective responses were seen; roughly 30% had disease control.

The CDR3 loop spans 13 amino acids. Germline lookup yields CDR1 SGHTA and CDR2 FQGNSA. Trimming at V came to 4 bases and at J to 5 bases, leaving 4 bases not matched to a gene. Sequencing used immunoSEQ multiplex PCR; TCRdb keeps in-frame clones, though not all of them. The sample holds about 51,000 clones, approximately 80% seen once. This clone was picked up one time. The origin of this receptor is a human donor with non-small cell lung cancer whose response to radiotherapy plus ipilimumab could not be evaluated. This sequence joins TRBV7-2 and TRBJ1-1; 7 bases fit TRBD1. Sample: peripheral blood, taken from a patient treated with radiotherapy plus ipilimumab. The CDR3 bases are TGTGCCAGCAGCTCCCAGGGGGAAACTGAAGCTTTCTTT. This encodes CASSSQGETEAFF.